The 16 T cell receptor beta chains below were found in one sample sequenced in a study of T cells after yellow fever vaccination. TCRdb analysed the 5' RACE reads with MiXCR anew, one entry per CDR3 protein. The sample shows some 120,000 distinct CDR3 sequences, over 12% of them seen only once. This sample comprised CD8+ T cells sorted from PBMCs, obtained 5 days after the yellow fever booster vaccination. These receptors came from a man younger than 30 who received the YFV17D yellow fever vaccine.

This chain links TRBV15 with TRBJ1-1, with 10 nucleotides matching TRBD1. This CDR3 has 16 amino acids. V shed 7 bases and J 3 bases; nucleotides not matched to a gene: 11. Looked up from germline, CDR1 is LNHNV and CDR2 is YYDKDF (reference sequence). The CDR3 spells CATIEGTGAWDTEAFF. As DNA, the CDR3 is TGTGCCACCATCGAAGGGACAGGGGCCTGGGACACTGAAGCTTTCTTT.

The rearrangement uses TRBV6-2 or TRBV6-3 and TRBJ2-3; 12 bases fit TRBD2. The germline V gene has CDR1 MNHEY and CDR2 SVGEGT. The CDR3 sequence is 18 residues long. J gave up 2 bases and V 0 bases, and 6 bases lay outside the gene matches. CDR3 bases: TGTGCCAGCAGTTACTCCACCGGACTAGCGGGGACCACAGATACGCAGTATTTT. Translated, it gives CASSYSTGLAGTTDTQYF.

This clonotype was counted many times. CDR3 in DNA: TGCGCCAGCAGCCGGGGACAGGGGTACAATGAGCAGTTCTTC. It codes for CASSRGQGYNEQFF. The chain combines TRBV4-1 with TRBJ2-1; 10 nucleotides align to TRBD1. This CDR3 comprises 14 residues. The ends lost 4 bases at V and 4 bases at J; junction bases unmatched: 1. Germline V gene lookup returns CDR1 MGHRA and CDR2 YSYEKL.

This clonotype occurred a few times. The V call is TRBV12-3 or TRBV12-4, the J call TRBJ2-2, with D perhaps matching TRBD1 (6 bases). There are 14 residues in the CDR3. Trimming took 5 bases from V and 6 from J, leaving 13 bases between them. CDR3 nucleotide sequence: TGTGCCAGCAGTCTCTACAGGGCGCCCGGGGAGCTGTTTTTT. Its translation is CASSLYRAPGELFF.

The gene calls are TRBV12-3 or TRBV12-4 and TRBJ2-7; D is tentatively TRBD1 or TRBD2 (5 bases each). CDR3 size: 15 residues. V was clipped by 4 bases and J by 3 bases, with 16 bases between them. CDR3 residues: CASSWGPRGFYEQYV. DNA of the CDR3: TGTGCCAGCAGTTGGGGACCTCGGGGCTTCTACGAGCAGTACGTC.

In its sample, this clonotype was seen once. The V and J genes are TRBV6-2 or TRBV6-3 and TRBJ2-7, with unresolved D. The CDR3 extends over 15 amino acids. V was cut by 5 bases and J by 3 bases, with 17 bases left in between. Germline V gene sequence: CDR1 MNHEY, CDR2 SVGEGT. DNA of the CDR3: TGTGCCAGCAGTCCCCGGACGGTTAAGGTCTACGAGCAGTACGTC. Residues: CASSPRTVKVYEQYV.

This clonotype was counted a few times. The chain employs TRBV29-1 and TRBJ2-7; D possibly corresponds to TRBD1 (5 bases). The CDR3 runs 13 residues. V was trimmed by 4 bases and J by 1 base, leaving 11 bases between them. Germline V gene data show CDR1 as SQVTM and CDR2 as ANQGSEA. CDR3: CSVAVQGSYEQYF. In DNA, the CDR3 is TGCAGCGTTGCAGTCCAGGGTTCCTACGAGCAGTACTTC.

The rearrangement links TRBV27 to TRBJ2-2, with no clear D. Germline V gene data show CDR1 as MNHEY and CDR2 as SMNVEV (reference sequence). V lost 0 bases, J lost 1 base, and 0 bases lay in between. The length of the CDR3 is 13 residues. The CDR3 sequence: CASSLSNTGELFF. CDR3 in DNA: TGTGCCAGCAGTTTATCGAACACCGGGGAGCTGTTTTTT.

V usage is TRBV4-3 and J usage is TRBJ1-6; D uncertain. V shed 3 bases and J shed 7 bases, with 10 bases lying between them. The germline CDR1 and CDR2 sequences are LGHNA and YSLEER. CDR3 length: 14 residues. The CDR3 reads CASSHRPENSPLHF. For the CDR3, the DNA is TGCGCCAGCAGCCACCGACCGGAAAATTCACCCCTCCACTTT.

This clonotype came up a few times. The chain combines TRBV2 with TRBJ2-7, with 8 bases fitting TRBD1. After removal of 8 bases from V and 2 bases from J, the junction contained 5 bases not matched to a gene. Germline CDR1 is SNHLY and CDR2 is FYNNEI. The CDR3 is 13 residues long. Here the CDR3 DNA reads TGTGCCAGCGCGGAGGGACAGGCCTACGAGCAGTACGTC. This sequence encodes CASAEGQAYEQYV.

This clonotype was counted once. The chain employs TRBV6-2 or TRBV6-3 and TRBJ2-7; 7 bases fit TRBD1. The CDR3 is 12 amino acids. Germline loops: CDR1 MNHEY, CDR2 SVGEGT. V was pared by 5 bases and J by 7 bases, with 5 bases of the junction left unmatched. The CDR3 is CASSLGTVEQYF. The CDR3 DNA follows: TGTGCCAGCAGTCTGGGGACAGTGGAGCAGTACTTC.

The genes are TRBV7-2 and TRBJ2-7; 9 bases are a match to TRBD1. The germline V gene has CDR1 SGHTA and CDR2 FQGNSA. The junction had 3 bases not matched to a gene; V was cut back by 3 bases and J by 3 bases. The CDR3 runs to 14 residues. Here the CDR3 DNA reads TGTGCCAGCAGCTTGACAGGGGGACACTACGAGCAGTACTTC. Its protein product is CASSLTGGHYEQYF. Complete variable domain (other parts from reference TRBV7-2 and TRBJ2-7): GAGVSQSPSNKVTEKGKDVELRCDPISGHTALYWYRQSLGQGLEFLIYFQGNSAPDKSGLPSDRFSAERTGGSVSTLTIQRTQQEDSAVYLCASSLTGGHYEQYFGPGTRLTVT.

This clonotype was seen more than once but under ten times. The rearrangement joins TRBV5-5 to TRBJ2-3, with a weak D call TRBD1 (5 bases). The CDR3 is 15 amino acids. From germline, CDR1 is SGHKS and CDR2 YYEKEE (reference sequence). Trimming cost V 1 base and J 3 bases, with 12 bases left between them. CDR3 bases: TGTGCCAGCAGCTTGACCAGGGCTTTGACAGATACGCAGTATTTT. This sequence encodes CASSLTRALTDTQYF.

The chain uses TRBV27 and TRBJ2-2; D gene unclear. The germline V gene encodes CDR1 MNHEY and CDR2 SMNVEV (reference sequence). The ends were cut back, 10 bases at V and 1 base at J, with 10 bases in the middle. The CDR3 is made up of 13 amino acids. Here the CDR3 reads CATYHENTGELFF. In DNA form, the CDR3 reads TGTGCCACTTACCATGAGAACACCGGGGAGCTGTTTTTT.

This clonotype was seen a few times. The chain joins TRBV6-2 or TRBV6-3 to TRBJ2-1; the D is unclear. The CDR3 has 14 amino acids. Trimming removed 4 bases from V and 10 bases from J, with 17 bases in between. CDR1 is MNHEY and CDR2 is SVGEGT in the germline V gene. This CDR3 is CASSFRASVAEQFF. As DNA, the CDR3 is TGTGCCAGCAGTTTCCGGGCCTCAGTGGCGGAGCAGTTCTTC.

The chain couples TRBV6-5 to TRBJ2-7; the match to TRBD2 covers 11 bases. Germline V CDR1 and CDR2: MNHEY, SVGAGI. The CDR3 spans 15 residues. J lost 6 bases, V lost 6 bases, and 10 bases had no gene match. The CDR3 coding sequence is TGTGCCAGCAGCCACGGACTAGCGGGTTTGAGCGAGCAGTACTTC. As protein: CASSHGLAGLSEQYF.